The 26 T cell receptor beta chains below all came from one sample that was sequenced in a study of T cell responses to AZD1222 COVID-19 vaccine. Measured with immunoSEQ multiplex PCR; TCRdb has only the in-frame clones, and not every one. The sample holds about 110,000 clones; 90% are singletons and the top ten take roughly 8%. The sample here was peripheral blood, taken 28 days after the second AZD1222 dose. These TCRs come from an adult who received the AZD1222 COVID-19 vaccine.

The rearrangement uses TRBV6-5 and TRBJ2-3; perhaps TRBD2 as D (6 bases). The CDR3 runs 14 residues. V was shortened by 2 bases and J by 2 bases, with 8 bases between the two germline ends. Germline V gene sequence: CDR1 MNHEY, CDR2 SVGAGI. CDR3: CASSYGGTTDTQYF. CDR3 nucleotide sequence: TGTGCCAGCAGTTACGGGGGGACCACAGATACGCAGTATTTT.

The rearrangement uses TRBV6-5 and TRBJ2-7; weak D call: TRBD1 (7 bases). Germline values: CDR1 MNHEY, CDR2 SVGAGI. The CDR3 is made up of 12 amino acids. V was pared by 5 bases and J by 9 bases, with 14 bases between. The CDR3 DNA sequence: TGTGCCAGCAGTCGACCCCAGGGGGGGCAGTACTTC. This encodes CASSRPQGGQYF.

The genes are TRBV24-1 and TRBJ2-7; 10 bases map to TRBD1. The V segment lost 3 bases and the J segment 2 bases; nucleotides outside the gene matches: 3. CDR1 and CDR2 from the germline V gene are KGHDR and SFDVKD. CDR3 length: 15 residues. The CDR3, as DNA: TGTGCCACCAGTGATGCTGGGACAGGGGCCTACGAGCAGTACTTC. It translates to CATSDAGTGAYEQYF.

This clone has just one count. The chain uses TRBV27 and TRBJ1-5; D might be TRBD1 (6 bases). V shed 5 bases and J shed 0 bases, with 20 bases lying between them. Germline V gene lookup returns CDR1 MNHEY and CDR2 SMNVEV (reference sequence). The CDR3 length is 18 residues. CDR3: CASSATPPRTVSNQPQHF. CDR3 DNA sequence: TGTGCCAGCAGTGCGACGCCCCCAAGGACAGTTAGCAATCAGCCCCAGCATTTT.

The CDR3 sequence: CASSPPNAGNEQFF. The DNA of the CDR3 is TGTGCCAGCTCACCACCGAATGCGGGGAATGAGCAGTTCTTC. The chain joins TRBV18 to TRBJ2-1; D is possibly TRBD2 (6 bases). Germline CDR1 KGHSH, CDR2 LQKENI. This CDR3 region has 14 residues. V dropped 0 bases and J dropped 7 bases, with 10 bases sitting between them.

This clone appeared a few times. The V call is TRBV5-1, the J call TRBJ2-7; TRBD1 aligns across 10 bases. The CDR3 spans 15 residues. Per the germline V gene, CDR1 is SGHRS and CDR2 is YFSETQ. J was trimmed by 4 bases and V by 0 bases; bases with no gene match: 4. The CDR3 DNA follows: TGCGCCAGCAGCTTGGGACAGGGGGCGCGGTACGAGCAGTACTTC. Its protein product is CASSLGQGARYEQYF.

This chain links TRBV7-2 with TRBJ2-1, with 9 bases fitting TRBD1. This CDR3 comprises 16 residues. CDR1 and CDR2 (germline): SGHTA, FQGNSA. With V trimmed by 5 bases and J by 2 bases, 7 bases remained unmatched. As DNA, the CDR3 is TGTGCCAGCAGCACCCGACAGGGGGTACCCTACAATGAGCAGTTCTTC. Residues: CASSTRQGVPYNEQFF.

CDR3 sequence: CASSLVPVDQPQHF. The CDR3 bases are TGTGCCAGCAGCTTGGTTCCAGTAGATCAGCCCCAGCATTTT. V usage is TRBV5-5 and J usage is TRBJ1-5; D remains unclear. CDR3 length: 14 residues. V was pared by 0 bases and J by 5 bases, with 9 bases between. Germline assignment: CDR1 SGHKS and CDR2 YYEKEE (reference sequence).

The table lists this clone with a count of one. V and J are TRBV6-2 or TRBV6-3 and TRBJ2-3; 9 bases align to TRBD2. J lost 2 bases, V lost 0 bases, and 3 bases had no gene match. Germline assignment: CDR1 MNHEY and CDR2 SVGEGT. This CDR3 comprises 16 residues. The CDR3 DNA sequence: TGTGCCAGCAGTTACTCGAGCGGGGGGCCCACAGATACGCAGTATTTT. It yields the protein CASSYSSGGPTDTQYF.

The CDR3: CASSQPDRDSYEQYF. For the CDR3, the DNA is TGCGCCAGCAGCCAACCGGACAGGGACAGCTACGAGCAGTACTTC. The chain combines TRBV4-1 with TRBJ2-7, with 8 bases lining up with TRBD1. V was clipped by 2 bases and J by 3 bases; unmatched bases: 6. There are 15 residues in the CDR3. Germline-derived CDR1 and CDR2 are MGHRA and YSYEKL.

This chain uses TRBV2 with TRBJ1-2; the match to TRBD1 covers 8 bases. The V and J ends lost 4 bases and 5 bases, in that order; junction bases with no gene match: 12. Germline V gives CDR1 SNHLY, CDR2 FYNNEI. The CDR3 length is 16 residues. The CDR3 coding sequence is TGTGCCAGCAGTGTCGACAGGGGCGCAAACGTTTATGGCTACACCTTC. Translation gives CASSVDRGANVYGYTF.

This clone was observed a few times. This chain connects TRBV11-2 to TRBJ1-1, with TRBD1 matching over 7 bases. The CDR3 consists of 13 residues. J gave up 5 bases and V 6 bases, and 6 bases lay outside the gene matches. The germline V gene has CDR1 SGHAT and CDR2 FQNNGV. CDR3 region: CASRPQGLTEAFF. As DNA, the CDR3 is TGTGCCAGCAGACCACAGGGGTTGACTGAAGCTTTCTTT.

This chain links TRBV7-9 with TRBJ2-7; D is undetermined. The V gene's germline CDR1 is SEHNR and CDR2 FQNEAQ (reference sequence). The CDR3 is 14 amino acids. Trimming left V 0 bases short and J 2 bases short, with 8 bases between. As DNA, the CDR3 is TGTGCCAGCAGCTTAGCAGGCCTGCCCTACGAGCAGTACTTC. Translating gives CASSLAGLPYEQYF. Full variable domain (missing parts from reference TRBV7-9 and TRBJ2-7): DTGVSQNPRHKITKRGQNVTFRCDPISEHNRLYWYRQTLGQGPEFLTYFQNEAQLEKSRLLSDRFSAERPKGSFSTLEIQRTEQGDSAMYLCASSLAGLPYEQYFGPGTRLTVT.

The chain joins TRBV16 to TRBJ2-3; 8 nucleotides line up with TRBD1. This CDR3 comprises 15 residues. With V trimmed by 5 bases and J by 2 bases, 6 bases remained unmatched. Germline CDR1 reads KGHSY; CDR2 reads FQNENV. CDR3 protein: CASSEQGVHTDTQYF. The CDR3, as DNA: TGTGCCAGCAGCGAACAGGGGGTACACACAGATACGCAGTATTTT.

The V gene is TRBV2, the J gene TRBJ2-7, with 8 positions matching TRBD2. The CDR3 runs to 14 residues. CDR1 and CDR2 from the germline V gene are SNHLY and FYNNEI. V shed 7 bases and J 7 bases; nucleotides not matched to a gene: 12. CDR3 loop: CASIRRLTGGEQYF. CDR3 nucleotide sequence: TGTGCCAGCATACGCCGCCTCACGGGGGGGGAGCAGTACTTC.

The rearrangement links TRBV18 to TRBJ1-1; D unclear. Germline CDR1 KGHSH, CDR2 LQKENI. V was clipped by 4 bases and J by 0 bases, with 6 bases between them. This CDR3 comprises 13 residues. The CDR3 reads CASSLTLNTEAFF. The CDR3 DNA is TGTGCCAGCTCACTAACACTGAACACTGAAGCTTTCTTT.

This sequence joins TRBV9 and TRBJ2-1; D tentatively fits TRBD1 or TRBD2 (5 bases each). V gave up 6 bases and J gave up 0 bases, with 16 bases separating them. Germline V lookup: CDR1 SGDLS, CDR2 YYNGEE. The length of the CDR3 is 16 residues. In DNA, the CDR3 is TGTGCCAGCACCTCCGGGGCTAGCTCCTCCTACAATGAGCAGTTCTTC. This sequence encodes CASTSGASSSYNEQFF.

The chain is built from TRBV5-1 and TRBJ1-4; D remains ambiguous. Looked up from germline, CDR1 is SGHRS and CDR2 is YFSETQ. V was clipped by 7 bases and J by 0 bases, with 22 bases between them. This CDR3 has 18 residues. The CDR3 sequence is CASSTGVQATTTNEKLFF. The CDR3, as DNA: TGCGCCAGCTCAACCGGGGTCCAAGCCACTACAACTAATGAAAAACTGTTTTTT.

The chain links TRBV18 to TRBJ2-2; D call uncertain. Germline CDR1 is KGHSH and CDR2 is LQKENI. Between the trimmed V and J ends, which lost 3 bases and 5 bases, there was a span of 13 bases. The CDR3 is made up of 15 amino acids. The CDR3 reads CASSPLAPGTGELFF. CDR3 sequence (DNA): TGTGCCAGCTCACCCTTGGCACCCGGGACCGGGGAGCTGTTTTTT.

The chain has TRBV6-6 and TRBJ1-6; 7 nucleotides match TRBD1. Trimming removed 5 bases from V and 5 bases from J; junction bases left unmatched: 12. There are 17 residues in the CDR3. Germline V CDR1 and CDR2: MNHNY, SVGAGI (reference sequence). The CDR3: CASSLQPTGVDNSPLHF. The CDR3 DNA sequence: TGTGCCAGCAGTCTTCAACCAACAGGGGTCGATAATTCACCCCTCCACTTT.

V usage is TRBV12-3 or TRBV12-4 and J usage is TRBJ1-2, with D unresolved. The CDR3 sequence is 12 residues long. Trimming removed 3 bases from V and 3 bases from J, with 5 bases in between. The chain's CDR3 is CASSFLDYGYTF. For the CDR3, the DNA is TGTGCCAGCAGTTTCTTAGACTATGGCTACACCTTC.

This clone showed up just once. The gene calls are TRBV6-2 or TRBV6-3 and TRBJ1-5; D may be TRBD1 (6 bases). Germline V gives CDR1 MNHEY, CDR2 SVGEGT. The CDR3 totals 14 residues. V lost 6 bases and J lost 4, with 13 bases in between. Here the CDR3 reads CASRPTGFNQPQHF. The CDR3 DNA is TGTGCCAGCAGACCTACAGGGTTTAATCAGCCCCAGCATTTT.

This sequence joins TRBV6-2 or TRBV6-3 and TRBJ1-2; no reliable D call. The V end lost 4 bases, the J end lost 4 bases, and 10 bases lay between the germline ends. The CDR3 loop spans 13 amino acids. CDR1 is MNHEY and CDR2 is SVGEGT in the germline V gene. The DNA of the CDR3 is TGTGCCAGCAGTTTCCAGAGAATCTATGGCTACACCTTC. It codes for CASSFQRIYGYTF.

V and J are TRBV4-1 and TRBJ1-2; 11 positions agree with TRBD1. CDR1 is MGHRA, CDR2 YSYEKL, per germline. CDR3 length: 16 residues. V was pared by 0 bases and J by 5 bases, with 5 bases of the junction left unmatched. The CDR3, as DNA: TGCGCCAGCAGCCAAGAGTCCGGGACAGGGGGATATGGCTACACCTTC. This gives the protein CASSQESGTGGYGYTF.

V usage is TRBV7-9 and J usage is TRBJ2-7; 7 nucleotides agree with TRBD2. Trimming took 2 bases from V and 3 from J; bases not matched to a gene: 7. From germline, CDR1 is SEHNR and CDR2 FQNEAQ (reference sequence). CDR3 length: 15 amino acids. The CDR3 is CASSLTPGLGYEQYF. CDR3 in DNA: TGTGCCAGCAGCTTAACCCCAGGACTAGGCTACGAGCAGTACTTC.

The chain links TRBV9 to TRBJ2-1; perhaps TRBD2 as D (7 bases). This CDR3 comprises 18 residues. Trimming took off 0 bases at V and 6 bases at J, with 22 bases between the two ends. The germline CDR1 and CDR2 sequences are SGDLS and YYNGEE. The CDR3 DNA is TGTGCCAGCAGCGTAGCTACCCTAGGACTAGGGGGGGCCAATGAGCAGTTCTTC. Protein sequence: CASSVATLGLGGANEQFF. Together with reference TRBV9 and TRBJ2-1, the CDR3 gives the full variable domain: DSGVTQTPKHLITATGQRVTLRCSPRSGDLSVYWYQQSLDQGLQFLIQYYNGEERAKGNILERFSAQQFPDLHSELNLSSLELGDSALYFCASSVATLGLGGANEQFFGPGTRLTVL.